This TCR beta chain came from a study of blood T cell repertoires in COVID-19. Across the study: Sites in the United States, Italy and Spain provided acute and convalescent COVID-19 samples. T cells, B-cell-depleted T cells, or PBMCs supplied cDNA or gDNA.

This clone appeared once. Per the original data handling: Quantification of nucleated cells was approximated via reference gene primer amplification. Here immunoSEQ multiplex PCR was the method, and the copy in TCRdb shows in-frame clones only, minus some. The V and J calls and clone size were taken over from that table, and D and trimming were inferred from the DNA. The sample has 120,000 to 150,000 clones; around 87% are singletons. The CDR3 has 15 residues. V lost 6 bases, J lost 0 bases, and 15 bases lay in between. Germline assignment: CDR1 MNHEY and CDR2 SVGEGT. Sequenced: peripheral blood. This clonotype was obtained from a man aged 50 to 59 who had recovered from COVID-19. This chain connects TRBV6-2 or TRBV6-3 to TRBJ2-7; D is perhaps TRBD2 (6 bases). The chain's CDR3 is CASSGSRDFSYEQYF. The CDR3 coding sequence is TGTGCCAGCAGCGGGTCCCGGGACTTCTCCTACGAGCAGTACTTC.